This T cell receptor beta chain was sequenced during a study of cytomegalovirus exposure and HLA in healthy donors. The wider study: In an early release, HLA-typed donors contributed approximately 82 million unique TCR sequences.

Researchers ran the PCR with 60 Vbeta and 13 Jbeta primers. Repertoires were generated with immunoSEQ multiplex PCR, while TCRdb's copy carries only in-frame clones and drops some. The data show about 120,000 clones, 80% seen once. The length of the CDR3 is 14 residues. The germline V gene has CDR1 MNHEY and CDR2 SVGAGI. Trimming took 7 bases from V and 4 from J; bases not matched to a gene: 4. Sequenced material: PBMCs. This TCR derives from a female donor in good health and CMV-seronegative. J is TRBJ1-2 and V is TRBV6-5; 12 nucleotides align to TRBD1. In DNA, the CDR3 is TGTGCCAGCACCGGGACAGGGGGCGCCTATGGCTACACCTTC. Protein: CASTGTGGAYGYTF.